Each of the 25 T cell receptor beta chains below was sequenced from the same sample in a study of control samples from healthy donors and cancer patients. Some clones are missing from TCRdb's copy, which holds only in-frame ones; the method was immunoSEQ multiplex PCR. The table includes 260,000 or so clones, over 75% detected once. The material sequenced was PBMCs. These receptors were obtained from a woman aged 60-75 years with lung cancer.

The genes are TRBV11-3 and TRBJ2-1; TRBD2 agrees at 7 bases. Germline V lookup: CDR1 SGHNT, CDR2 YENEEA. This CDR3 has 15 residues. Trimming at V came to 5 bases and at J to 0 bases, leaving 4 bases not matched to a gene. In DNA, the CDR3 is TGTGCCAGCAGCCGCGGGGGTAGCTCCTACAATGAGCAGTTCTTC. Its translation is CASSRGGSSYNEQFF.

The rearrangement uses TRBV19 and TRBJ2-7, with no clear D. Trimming took 4 bases from V and 0 from J, leaving 10 bases between them. The CDR3 consists of 14 residues. Per germline, CDR1 LNHDA and CDR2 SQIVND (reference sequence). CDR3 amino acids: CASSRSPSSYEQYF. The CDR3 bases are TGTGCCAGTAGTAGAAGCCCCAGCTCCTACGAGCAGTACTTC.

This chain joins TRBV6-5 and TRBJ1-1; a possible D gene is TRBD1 (5 bases). Per the germline V gene, CDR1 is MNHEY and CDR2 is SVGAGI. V was clipped by 5 bases and J by 0 bases, with 10 bases between them. This CDR3 spans 14 amino acids. The CDR3 protein is CASSRDSLNTEAFF. Written as DNA, the CDR3 is TGTGCCAGCAGTAGAGACAGCCTGAACACTGAAGCTTTCTTT.

The V call is TRBV18, the J call TRBJ2-1; D tentatively reads TRBD1 or TRBD2 (5 bases each). With 4 bases removed from V and 6 bases from J, the gap between germline ends came to 16 bases. The length of the CDR3 is 15 residues. Per germline, CDR1 KGHSH and CDR2 LQKENI. CDR3 coding DNA: TGTGCCAGCTCACTAAATACGGGACCGCGCAATGAGCAGTTCTTC. Protein sequence: CASSLNTGPRNEQFF.

The chain links TRBV5-1 to TRBJ2-1; possible D gene TRBD2, 5 bases. Looked up from germline, CDR1 is SGHRS and CDR2 is YFSETQ. V lost 5 bases to trimming and J lost 0 bases, with 12 bases between them. The length of the CDR3 is 15 residues. CDR3 region: CASRGSGGSYNEQFF. CDR3 nucleotides: TGCGCCAGCAGGGGAAGCGGCGGCTCCTACAATGAGCAGTTCTTC.

The chain is built from TRBV19 and TRBJ2-3, with TRBD2 matching over 9 bases. The CDR3 consists of 16 residues. With V trimmed by 7 bases and J by 4 bases, 12 bases remained unmatched. Germline CDR1 is LNHDA and CDR2 is SQIVND (reference sequence). The CDR3 spells CASTPSGNAAPDTQYF. The CDR3 DNA follows: TGTGCCAGTACGCCTAGCGGGAACGCCGCACCAGATACGCAGTATTTT. Drawing the rest from reference TRBV19 and TRBJ2-3, the complete variable domain is DGGITQSPKYLFRKEGQNVTLSCEQNLNHDAMYWYRQDPGQGLRLIYYSQIVNDFQKGDIAEGYSVSREKKESFPLTVTSAQKNPTAFYLCASTPSGNAAPDTQYFGPGTRLTVL.

The chain links TRBV5-1 to TRBJ2-1; D is possibly TRBD2 (6 bases). CDR1 is SGHRS, CDR2 YFSETQ, per germline. The CDR3 has 14 residues. Trimming took off 6 bases at V and 4 bases at J, with 14 bases between the two ends. The CDR3 DNA reads as TGCGCCAGCACCACGGGACTCATTTACAATGAGCAGTTCTTC. This codes for CASTTGLIYNEQFF.

The J gene is TRBJ1-6, the V gene TRBV6-1; no reliable D call. From germline, CDR1 is MNHNS and CDR2 SASEGT. Trimming left V 4 bases short and J 0 bases short, with 10 bases between. The CDR3 extends over 16 amino acids. The CDR3 region is CASSATHSSYNSPLHF. The DNA for the CDR3 is TGTGCCAGCAGTGCTACACACAGCTCCTATAATTCACCCCTCCACTTT.

The chain has TRBV15 and TRBJ2-1; 7 nucleotides match TRBD2. The V gene end was trimmed by 3 bases and the J gene end by 2 bases; junction bases not matched to a gene: 4. CDR1 LNHNV and CDR2 YYDKDF come from the germline V gene (reference sequence). CDR3 length: 15 amino acids. The CDR3 bases are TGTGCCACCAGCAGGCGGGAGACCGCCTACAATGAGCAGTTCTTC. It codes for CATSRRETAYNEQFF.

CDR3 residues: CSVDETGFYGYTF. Written as DNA, the CDR3 is TGCAGCGTTGATGAAACAGGGTTTTATGGCTACACCTTC. The chain has TRBV29-1 and TRBJ1-2, with TRBD1 as a possible D gene (6 bases). Trimming shortened V by 3 bases and J by 5 bases, and 13 bases separated the two germline ends. CDR3 length equals 13 residues. The germline V gene has CDR1 SQVTM and CDR2 ANQGSEA.

The chain uses TRBV6-5 and TRBJ2-5; 7 positions match TRBD1. Germline trimming cut 7 bases from V and 1 base from J; bases unmatched to any gene: 6. The CDR3 has 14 amino acids. Germline V gives CDR1 MNHEY, CDR2 SVGAGI. CDR3 loop: CASIRGTAQETQYF. CDR3 in DNA: TGTGCCAGCATCCGTGGGACAGCCCAAGAGACCCAGTACTTC.

A word on this clone: Different DNA sequences within this sample yield the same CDR3. This chain uses TRBV5-1 with TRBJ1-1, with D perhaps TRBD1 (5 bases). Looked up from germline, CDR1 is SGHRS and CDR2 is YFSETQ. The CDR3 is 14 amino acids. Trimming pared 4 bases from V and 2 bases from J, leaving 12 bases between. The CDR3 loop is CASSLQGSNTEAFF. CDR3 nucleotides: TGCGCCAGCAGCCTCCAGGGAAGCAACACTGAAGCTTTCTTT.

This sequence joins TRBV7-8 and TRBJ1-3; D possibly corresponds to TRBD1 (6 bases). The CDR3 runs to 14 residues. V gave up 6 bases and J gave up 3 bases, with 12 bases separating them. CDR1 is SGHVS and CDR2 is FQNEAQ in the germline V gene. The CDR3 sequence is CASRPAGDGNTIYF. The CDR3 bases are TGTGCCAGCAGGCCTGCAGGGGATGGAAACACCATATATTTT. Based on the CDR3 plus reference TRBV7-8 and TRBJ1-3, the full variable domain is GAGVSQSPRYKVAKRGQDVALRCDPISGHVSLFWYQQALGQGPEFLTYFQNEAQLDKSGLPSDRFFAERPEGSVSTLKIQRTQQEDSAVYLCASRPAGDGNTIYFGEGSWLTVV.

In nucleotides, the CDR3 is TGTGCCAGCAGCCCAATGACAGGGGACTATGGCTACACCTTC. This translates into CASSPMTGDYGYTF. The chain employs TRBV11-1 and TRBJ1-2; 8 nucleotides agree with TRBD1. CDR1 and CDR2 (germline): SGHAT, FQDESV (reference sequence). J gave up 3 bases and V 5 bases, and 5 bases lay outside the gene matches. The CDR3 contains 14 residues. The complete variable domain, with remaining parts taken from reference TRBV11-1 and TRBJ1-2, reads EAEVAQSPRYKITEKSQAVAFWCDPISGHATLYWYRQILGQGPELLVQFQDESVVDDSQLPKDRFSAERLKGVDSTLKIQPAELGDSAMYLCASSPMTGDYGYTFGSGTRLTVV.

The CDR3 DNA is TGTGCCAGCAGTTCAGGACAGGCCGCAGGGCAGCCCCAGCATTTT. It translates to CASSSGQAAGQPQHF. The genes are TRBV6-6 and TRBJ1-5; 7 nucleotides line up with TRBD1. The CDR3 runs 15 residues. Looked up from germline, CDR1 is MNHNY and CDR2 is SVGAGI (reference sequence). The junction had 10 bases not matched to a gene; V was cut back by 4 bases and J by 7 bases.

CDR3 residues: CASSGQGRTEAFF. The CDR3 nucleotides are TGTGCCAGCAGCGGACAGGGCAGGACTGAAGCTTTCTTT. This sequence joins TRBV2 and TRBJ1-1; 8 bases are shared with TRBD1. Germline-derived CDR1 and CDR2 are SNHLY and FYNNEI. The CDR3 has 13 residues. J was trimmed by 5 bases and V by 6 bases; bases with no gene match: 5.

V usage is TRBV6-5 and J usage is TRBJ1-2, with 8 bases aligning to TRBD1. Germline CDR1 reads MNHEY; CDR2 reads SVGAGI. The CDR3 has 15 amino acids. Trimming at V came to 6 bases and at J to 3 bases, leaving 9 bases not matched to a gene. CDR3 DNA: TGTGCCAGCAGCCAGCGCGGACAGGGCTACTATGGCTACACCTTC. As protein: CASSQRGQGYYGYTF.

The chain combines TRBV7-3 with TRBJ2-7; the D gene is possibly TRBD1 (7 bases). Germline V gene data show CDR1 as SGHTA and CDR2 as FQGTGA. Trimming pared 4 bases from V and 3 bases from J, leaving 10 bases between. The CDR3 is 13 amino acids. The CDR3 loop reads CASSSQGGYEQYF. Written as DNA, the CDR3 is TGTGCCAGCAGCTCCCAGGGGGGCTACGAGCAGTACTTC.

The V call is TRBV5-1, the J call TRBJ2-3; D gene ambiguous. CDR1 and CDR2 from the germline V gene are SGHRS and YFSETQ. V lost 0 bases, J lost 2 bases, and 13 bases lay in between. The CDR3 has 16 amino acids. CDR3 in DNA: TGCGCCAGCAGCTTGGACCCACAGCCGAACACAGATACGCAGTATTTT. Translated, it gives CASSLDPQPNTDTQYF.

This clone showed up just a few times. Other DNA sequences of this sample code for an identical CDR3. The rearrangement links TRBV11-2 to TRBJ1-2, with TRBD1 as a possible D gene (5 bases). Trimming left V 1 base short and J 7 bases short, with 7 bases between. Germline V gene data show CDR1 as SGHAT and CDR2 as FQNNGV. This CDR3 is 12 amino acids long. In DNA, the CDR3 is TGTGCCAGCAGCTTAGGGGGGGGTGGCTACACCTTC. Its translation: CASSLGGGGYTF.

The chain joins TRBV18 to TRBJ2-5; D could derive from TRBD1 or TRBD2 (6 bases each). Germline lookup yields CDR1 KGHSH and CDR2 LQKENI. Trimming removed 3 bases at V and 4 bases at J, with 15 bases between. The CDR3 totals 15 residues. The CDR3 DNA follows: TGTGCCAGCTCACCTGCGATATCGGGGGCAGAGACCCAGTACTTC. Translation: CASSPAISGAETQYF.

This clone was counted once. The chain couples TRBV6-1 to TRBJ2-3; 10 nucleotides line up with TRBD2. The J segment lost 0 bases and the V segment lost 3 bases, leaving 9 bases of the junction unmatched. Germline-derived CDR1 and CDR2 are MNHNS and SASEGT. The CDR3 runs to 18 residues. CDR3 sequence (DNA): TGTGCCAGCAGTGAGTCGACTAGCGGGTTCCCTAGCACAGATACGCAGTATTTT. Translated, it gives CASSESTSGFPSTDTQYF.

As DNA, the CDR3 is TGTGCCAGCAGCCCAGGACGGATGACCGGGGAGCTGTTTTTT. Amino acids: CASSPGRMTGELFF. J is TRBJ2-2 and V is TRBV7-3; no clear D. The V gene's germline CDR1 is SGHTA and CDR2 FQGTGA. The CDR3 length is 14 residues. With 5 bases removed from V and 5 bases from J, the gap between germline ends came to 12 bases.

V and J are TRBV6-6 and TRBJ2-7, with D tentatively TRBD2 (5 bases). The germline V gene encodes CDR1 MNHNY and CDR2 SVGAGI (reference sequence). The CDR3 has 13 amino acids. Trimming cost V 0 bases and J 3 bases, with 6 bases left between them. The CDR3 coding sequence is TGTGCCAGCAGTTACTCACTAGACTACGAGCAGTACTTC. This sequence encodes CASSYSLDYEQYF.

V and J are TRBV5-4 and TRBJ1-5; D call uncertain. Trimming removed 0 bases from V and 9 bases from J, with 13 bases in between. CDR1 SGHNT and CDR2 YYREEE come from the germline V gene (reference sequence). This CDR3 is built from 14 residues. The CDR3: CASSLDGQLRPQHF. Written as DNA, the CDR3 is TGTGCCAGCAGCTTGGACGGTCAGCTACGGCCCCAGCATTTT.